The 32 T cell receptor beta chains below all came from one sample that was sequenced in a study of shared clonotypes between healthy human individuals. It was CD45RO-negative cells, positively selected for CCR7, that made up naive CD8 cells, with terminally differentiated effector memory CD45RA+ cells excluded. The data were produced by immunoSEQ multiplex PCR, yet TCRdb's version contains in-frame clones alone and is incomplete. The data contain about 1.9 million clones, about 94% of them singletons. Source material: naive CD8+ T cells from PBMCs. The receptors were gathered from a man aged 18 to 35 in good health. Some clones in this sample may be carry-over from other donors' samples.

V is TRBV27 and J is TRBJ2-2; the D is unclear. Germline CDR1 MNHEY, CDR2 SMNVEV (reference sequence). V was pared by 3 bases and J by 2 bases, with 16 bases between. This CDR3 contains 17 residues. CDR3 DNA sequence: TGTGCCAGCAGTTTTTCTATAGGACCTAGAAACACCGGGGAGCTGTTTTTT. Its protein product is CASSFSIGPRNTGELFF.

The chain carries TRBV7-2 and TRBJ2-6; D unresolved. The CDR3 extends over 15 amino acids. Germline V CDR1 and CDR2: SGHTA, FQGNSA. Trimming took off 5 bases at V and 0 bases at J, with 8 bases between the two ends. CDR3 DNA sequence: TGTGCCAGCAGCCACCCTCCCTCTGGGGCCAACGTCCTGACTTTC. This gives the protein CASSHPPSGANVLTF.

This chain joins TRBV28 and TRBJ1-2; 9 positions match TRBD1. The CDR3 spans 14 residues. V lost 3 bases, J lost 4 bases, and 3 bases stayed unmatched. Germline V gene lookup returns CDR1 MDHEN and CDR2 SYDVKM. CDR3 DNA sequence: TGTGCCAGCAGTTTTACGGGACAGGGCTATGGCTACACCTTC. Translating it yields CASSFTGQGYGYTF.

The chain combines TRBV2 with TRBJ1-4, with D possibly matching TRBD1 (5 bases). Germline V CDR1 and CDR2: SNHLY, FYNNEI. The V end was cut by 8 bases, the J end by 7 bases, with 17 bases between. This CDR3 region has 14 residues. CDR3 DNA: TGTGCCAGCGGGGAATCCAGGACACCTGAAAAACTGTTTTTT. This codes for CASGESRTPEKLFF.

V usage is TRBV9 and J usage is TRBJ2-5, with a weak D call TRBD1 (6 bases). V lost 4 bases to trimming and J lost 7 bases, with 11 bases between them. This CDR3 has 12 amino acids. Germline V CDR1 and CDR2: SGDLS, YYNGEE. The CDR3: CASSSQGGTQYF. As DNA, the CDR3 is TGTGCCAGCAGCTCCCAAGGGGGGACCCAGTACTTC.

The chain uses TRBV6-5 and TRBJ2-2, with 11 bases that match TRBD1. The CDR3 is 15 residues long. Trimming at V came to 7 bases and at J to 7 bases, leaving 8 bases not matched to a gene. CDR1 is MNHEY, CDR2 SVGAGI, per germline. CDR3 loop: CASMGQGGIDGELFF. DNA for the CDR3: TGTGCCAGCATGGGACAGGGGGGGATAGACGGGGAGCTGTTTTTT.

The rearrangement links TRBV6-5 to TRBJ2-1; no reliable D call. The germline V and J ends were trimmed by 2 bases and 1 base, with 6 bases remaining between them. Germline V gene sequence: CDR1 MNHEY, CDR2 SVGAGI. This CDR3 has 14 residues. The CDR3: CASSYDASYNEQFF. The DNA of the CDR3 is TGTGCCAGCAGTTACGACGCTTCCTACAATGAGCAGTTCTTC.

The chain links TRBV11-2 to TRBJ2-5; the match to TRBD2 covers 8 bases. Germline trimming cut 10 bases from V and 5 bases from J; bases unmatched to any gene: 6. Germline V gene lookup returns CDR1 SGHAT and CDR2 FQNNGV. The CDR3 consists of 12 residues. As DNA, the CDR3 is TGTGCCACCGGGACTAGTTCGGAGACCCAGTACTTC. Its translation is CATGTSSETQYF.

This chain joins TRBV2 and TRBJ2-1; 11 nucleotides match TRBD2. The trim removed 6 bases at V and 4 bases at J, leaving 5 bases unmatched. The CDR3 consists of 15 residues. The germline V gene encodes CDR1 SNHLY and CDR2 FYNNEI. Here the CDR3 reads CASRLAGVRYNEQFF. CDR3 nucleotide sequence: TGTGCCAGCAGACTAGCGGGAGTACGTTACAATGAGCAGTTCTTC.

The chain employs TRBV2 and TRBJ2-5; D not resolved. The V end lost 1 base, the J end lost 5 bases, and 8 bases lay between the germline ends. This CDR3 comprises 13 residues. Per germline, CDR1 SNHLY and CDR2 FYNNEI. The CDR3 loop is CASSEGILETQYF. The CDR3 bases are TGTGCCAGCAGTGAAGGGATATTGGAGACCCAGTACTTC.

This clone was seen only once. The chain joins TRBV5-1 to TRBJ2-1; the match to TRBD2 covers 10 bases. V shed 1 base and J 0 bases; nucleotides not matched to a gene: 4. The CDR3 runs to 17 residues. Germline V gene sequence: CDR1 SGHRS, CDR2 YFSETQ. Here the CDR3 DNA reads TGCGCCAGCAGCTTGACTAGCGGGGAAAGCTCCTACAATGAGCAGTTCTTC. Encoded protein: CASSLTSGESSYNEQFF. The full variable domain, with the rest looked up from reference TRBV5-1 and TRBJ2-1, is KAGVTQTPRYLIKTRGQQVTLSCSPISGHRSVSWYQQTPGQGLQFLFEYFSETQRNKGNFPGRFSGRQFSNSRSEMNVSTLELGDSALYLCASSLTSGESSYNEQFFGPGTRLTVL.

The V gene is TRBV29-1, the J gene TRBJ2-5; tentative D call: TRBD2 (7 bases). The CDR3 is 13 residues long. Looked up from germline, CDR1 is SQVTM and CDR2 is ANQGSEA. The CDR3 DNA reads TGCGGCGCAAACGGGGGGCTTAGGGAGACCCAGTACTTC. Its protein is CGANGGLRETQYF.

Comments on this clone: Other DNA variants within this sample encode the same CDR3. The rearrangement links TRBV9 to TRBJ2-3, with unresolved D. Germline CDR1 SGDLS, CDR2 YYNGEE. The CDR3 is made up of 14 amino acids. With 2 bases removed from V and 4 bases from J, the gap between germline ends came to 11 bases. The CDR3 region has the DNA TGTGCCAGCAGCGTTGGAGACTCCCCAGATACGCAGTATTTT. Protein product: CASSVGDSPDTQYF.

This clone was seen only once. The chain employs TRBV27 and TRBJ2-5; D gene unclear. The tail of the sequence fits TRBJ2-7 better, so the J call may be wrong. The CDR3 has 15 amino acids. CDR1 and CDR2 from the germline V gene are MNHEY and SMNVEV (reference sequence). The CDR3 DNA follows: TGTGCCAGCAGTTTATCGGTACTTCCCACCTACGAGCAGTACTTC. Protein: CASSLSVLPTYEQYF.

V is TRBV13 and J is TRBJ2-2; no definite D call. This CDR3 has 14 residues. The ends were cut back, 5 bases at V and 5 bases at J, with 12 bases in the middle. The germline V gene encodes CDR1 PRHDT and CDR2 FYEKMQ (reference sequence). This CDR3 is CASSPRTKTGELFF. As DNA, the CDR3 is TGTGCCAGCAGCCCGAGGACCAAAACCGGGGAGCTGTTTTTT.

V and J are TRBV13 and TRBJ1-1; D possibly corresponds to TRBD1 (5 bases). The V gene lost 0 bases and the J gene lost 4 bases, with 12 bases spanning the gap. In germline, CDR1 is PRHDT, CDR2 FYEKMQ (reference sequence). The CDR3 has 15 amino acids. CDR3 nucleotide sequence: TGTGCCAGCAGCTTAGGTGGGGGTGGTAGCACTGAAGCTTTCTTT. It is translated as CASSLGGGGSTEAFF.

CDR3 coding DNA: TGTGCCAGCAGCCCAAAAGGGGGTACCGAAGCTTTCTTT. Translation gives CASSPKGGTEAFF. The chain combines TRBV9 with TRBJ1-1; possible D gene TRBD1, 6 bases. The V end was cut by 4 bases, the J end by 8 bases, with 15 bases between. This CDR3 contains 13 residues. Per the germline V gene, CDR1 is SGDLS and CDR2 is YYNGEE.

The rearrangement uses TRBV7-9 and TRBJ1-2; D remains ambiguous. This CDR3 has 12 residues. Trimming took 4 bases from V and 4 from J, leaving 7 bases between them. Germline assignment: CDR1 SEHNR and CDR2 FQNEAQ (reference sequence). CDR3 sequence: CASSSMSYGYTF. The CDR3 coding sequence is TGTGCCAGCAGCTCAATGTCCTATGGCTACACCTTC.

The chain uses TRBV9 and TRBJ2-3, with 7 bases aligning to TRBD1. Per germline, CDR1 SGDLS and CDR2 YYNGEE. This CDR3 has 18 residues. Trimming removed 6 bases from V and 2 bases from J; junction bases left unmatched: 18. As DNA, the CDR3 is TGTGCCAGCACCCGTAGAGGCTTCGACAGGGAATACACAGATACGCAGTATTTT. Encoded protein: CASTRRGFDREYTDTQYF.

This chain links TRBV30 with TRBJ2-7, with 7 bases fitting TRBD1. The germline V gene has CDR1 GTSNPN and CDR2 SVGIG (reference sequence). After removal of 6 bases from V and 5 bases from J, the junction contained 10 bases not matched to a gene. The CDR3 is 13 residues long. Here the CDR3 DNA reads TGTGCCTGTACTTGGGTAGGGGGCCACGAGCAGTACTTC. It specifies CACTWVGGHEQYF.

The CDR3 DNA reads as TGTGCCACCAGCATAGAAGCGAACACCGGGGAGCTGTTTTTT. Residues: CATSIEANTGELFF. J is TRBJ2-2 and V is TRBV15; D gene ambiguous. The length of the CDR3 is 14 residues. The germline gives CDR1 LNHNV, CDR2 YYDKDF (reference sequence). Trimming pared 4 bases from V and 0 bases from J, leaving 6 bases between.

The chain combines TRBV28 with TRBJ1-5; tentative D call: TRBD1 (6 bases). The germline gives CDR1 MDHEN, CDR2 SYDVKM. V lost 4 bases and J lost 3, with 22 bases in between. The CDR3 covers 18 residues. CDR3: CASSSSRDIDWINQPQHF. The CDR3, as DNA: TGTGCCAGCAGTTCGTCCCGGGACATAGACTGGATCAATCAGCCCCAGCATTTT.

This sequence joins TRBV4-1 and TRBJ2-2; D is undetermined. CDR1 and CDR2 (germline): MGHRA, YSYEKL. The V end lost 0 bases, the J end lost 0 bases, and 8 bases lay between the germline ends. The CDR3 runs to 16 residues. CDR3 sequence (DNA): TGCGCCAGCAGCCAAGATCAAGCGACGAACACCGGGGAGCTGTTTTTT. Translating it yields CASSQDQATNTGELFF.

Notes on this clone: The sample contains more than one DNA sequence encoding this CDR3. V and J are TRBV5-6 and TRBJ2-2; 10 bases are a match to TRBD2. CDR3 length equals 16 residues. J lost 7 bases, V lost 0 bases, and 6 bases had no gene match. The germline gives CDR1 SGHDT, CDR2 YYEEEE. The CDR3 sequence is CASSLGLAGVVGELFF. For the CDR3, the DNA is TGTGCCAGCAGCTTGGGCCTAGCGGGAGTTGTCGGGGAGCTGTTTTTT.

This chain uses TRBV29-1 with TRBJ2-5, with 7 bases that match TRBD2. V shed 3 bases, J shed 1 base, and the junction held 8 bases outside the gene matches. The germline V gene has CDR1 SQVTM and CDR2 ANQGSEA. The CDR3 loop spans 15 amino acids. This CDR3 is CSVEETSLAQETQYF. Here the CDR3 DNA reads TGCAGCGTTGAGGAGACTAGCCTCGCCCAAGAGACCCAGTACTTC. Together with reference TRBV29-1 and TRBJ2-5, the CDR3 gives the full variable domain: SAVISQKPSRDICQRGTSLTIQCQVDSQVTMMFWYRQQPGQSLTLIATANQGSEATYESGFVIDKFPISRPNLTFSTLTVSNMSPEDSSIYLCSVEETSLAQETQYFGPGTRLLVL.

The genes are TRBV14 and TRBJ2-7; D not resolved. CDR1 is SGHDN, CDR2 FVKESK, per germline. The V and J ends lost 6 bases and 3 bases respectively, with 18 bases between them. This CDR3 is built from 15 residues. CDR3 nucleotide sequence: TGTGCCAGCAGTCCCCATTTTTCTAGTTACTACGAGCAGTACTTC. This encodes CASSPHFSSYYEQYF.

The chain links TRBV9 to TRBJ2-1; unclear D gene. CDR1 SGDLS and CDR2 YYNGEE come from the germline V gene. Trimming took off 0 bases at V and 8 bases at J, with 9 bases between the two ends. This CDR3 has 13 amino acids. CDR3 nucleotides: TGTGCCAGCAGCGTAGACCGGAGCTATGAGCAGTTCTTC. Translating gives CASSVDRSYEQFF.

The chain joins TRBV6-1 to TRBJ2-1; D possibly matches TRBD1 or TRBD2 (5 bases each). Germline V lookup: CDR1 MNHNS, CDR2 SASEGT. There are 12 residues in the CDR3. V was trimmed by 7 bases and J by 6 bases, leaving 10 bases between them. CDR3 loop: CASTGLSNEQFF. The CDR3 DNA reads as TGTGCCAGCACGGGGCTGTCCAATGAGCAGTTCTTC.

The chain carries TRBV27 and TRBJ2-7; D possibly corresponds to TRBD2 (6 bases). This CDR3 is 15 amino acids long. V was cut by 5 bases and J by 3 bases, with 17 bases left in between. In germline, CDR1 is MNHEY, CDR2 SMNVEV (reference sequence). CDR3 in DNA: TGTGCCAGCAGTCCGACGTATGGGGGGAGCTACGAGCAGTACTTC. Translated, it gives CASSPTYGGSYEQYF.

Comment on this clone: Other DNA sequences of this sample code for an identical CDR3. The chain is built from TRBV9 and TRBJ2-1; D gene unclear. Trimming left V 0 bases short and J 7 bases short, with 8 bases between. Germline V lookup: CDR1 SGDLS, CDR2 YYNGEE. This CDR3 has 13 residues. CDR3 in amino acids: CASSVGSGNEQFF. CDR3 in DNA: TGTGCCAGCAGCGTAGGTAGTGGGAATGAGCAGTTCTTC.

V and J are TRBV19 and TRBJ2-3; weak D call: TRBD2 (5 bases). Trimming removed 9 bases from V and 1 base from J, with 11 bases in between. CDR1 LNHDA and CDR2 SQIVND come from the germline V gene (reference sequence). The CDR3 has 13 amino acids. CDR3 residues: CASTRGRTDTQYF. The CDR3 nucleotides read TGTGCCAGCACTAGAGGACGCACAGATACGCAGTATTTT.

The rearrangement joins TRBV5-4 to TRBJ1-2; D uncertain. V gave up 4 bases and J gave up 3 bases, with 10 bases separating them. CDR3 length: 13 amino acids. Per germline, CDR1 SGHNT and CDR2 YYREEE (reference sequence). CDR3 protein: CASSGLGYYGYTF. CDR3 DNA: TGTGCCAGCAGCGGATTGGGGTACTATGGCTACACCTTC.